The 21 T cell receptor beta chains presented below share a single source sample, sequenced in a study of PD-1 blockade in classical Hodgkin lymphoma. All trial patients relapsed after autologous stem cell transplantation. Clones were sequenced by immunoSEQ multiplex PCR, and TCRdb holds only the in-frame ones, with some missing. The data contain tens of thousands of clones, 90% of them singletons. Sequences were derived from peripheral blood mononuclear cells (PBMCs), sampled at baseline. The receptors derive from a human donor with classical Hodgkin lymphoma.

The V gene is TRBV14, the J gene TRBJ2-7, with 7 bases matching TRBD2. This CDR3 comprises 16 residues. The V and J ends lost 0 bases and 0 bases, in that order; junction bases with no gene match: 5. Germline CDR1 and CDR2: SGHDN and FVKESK. The CDR3 protein is CASSQDTLAASYEQYF. Written as DNA, the CDR3 is TGTGCCAGCAGCCAAGACACGCTAGCGGCCTCCTACGAGCAGTACTTC.

The chain is built from TRBV10-1 and TRBJ2-2, with D perhaps TRBD2 (6 bases). The V end lost 9 bases, the J end lost 3 bases, and 11 bases lay between the germline ends. The CDR3 covers 13 residues. Looked up from germline, CDR1 is WNHNN and CDR2 is SYGVQD (reference sequence). The CDR3 nucleotides are TGCGCCAGTGGGACTCGCGACACCGGGGAGCTGTTTTTT. Protein: CASGTRDTGELFF.

The rearrangement uses TRBV9 and TRBJ1-2; TRBD1 matches at 7 bases. Trimming took 0 bases from V and 8 from J; bases not matched to a gene: 7. This CDR3 is built from 14 residues. CDR1 and CDR2 from the germline V gene are SGDLS and YYNGEE. The CDR3 DNA sequence: TGTGCCAGCAGCGTAGAATCAAGGGGGCTCGGCTACACCTTC. It encodes CASSVESRGLGYTF.

This chain joins TRBV11-2 and TRBJ2-3; no clear D. The CDR3 contains 14 residues. Trimming pared 3 bases from V and 6 bases from J, leaving 13 bases between. Germline V gene data show CDR1 as SGHAT and CDR2 as FQNNGV. The CDR3 DNA is TGTGCCAGCAGCTTTCTGGACGCAGCGGATACGCAGTATTTT. This encodes CASSFLDAADTQYF. The full variable domain, completed using reference TRBV11-2 and TRBJ2-3, is EAGVAQSPRYKIIEKRQSVAFWCNPISGHATLYWYQQILGQGPKLLIQFQNNGVVDDSQLPKDRFSAERLKGVDSTLKIQPAKLEDSAVYLCASSFLDAADTQYFGPGTRLTVL.

The chain employs TRBV28 and TRBJ2-1; possibly TRBD1 or TRBD2 for D (5 bases each). This CDR3 is 12 amino acids long. Germline CDR1 reads MDHEN; CDR2 reads SYDVKM. Trimming shortened V by 5 bases and J by 9 bases, and 11 bases separated the two germline ends. This CDR3 is CASSIQAGEQFF. CDR3 nucleotides: TGTGCCAGCAGTATACAGGCGGGTGAGCAGTTCTTC.

The chain recombines TRBV4-1 with TRBJ2-7; D is perhaps TRBD1 or TRBD2 (5 bases each). V was trimmed by 1 base and J by 3 bases, leaving 16 bases between them. There are 16 residues in the CDR3. Looked up from germline, CDR1 is MGHRA and CDR2 is YSYEKL. CDR3 amino acids: CASSQGGPGTVYEQYF. The CDR3 coding sequence is TGCGCCAGCAGCCAAGGAGGCCCCGGGACGGTCTACGAGCAGTACTTC.

A remark on this clone: Other nucleotide sequences in the sample specify the same CDR3. The rearrangement links TRBV2 to TRBJ2-1, with TRBD1 identical over 9 bases. Losses at the gene ends were 6 bases for V and 4 bases for J; bases not matched to a gene: 4. Per germline, CDR1 SNHLY and CDR2 FYNNEI. This CDR3 spans 14 amino acids. DNA of the CDR3: TGTGCCAGCAGGGACAGGGGATCTTACAATGAGCAGTTCTTC. As protein: CASRDRGSYNEQFF.

The chain links TRBV7-2 to TRBJ2-1; D may be TRBD2 (5 bases). V was cut by 0 bases and J by 15 bases, with 9 bases left in between. The CDR3 is 11 residues long. CDR1 and CDR2 (germline): SGHTA, FQGNSA. This CDR3 reads CASSLAGLPFF. The CDR3 DNA reads TGTGCCAGCAGCTTAGCTGGACTGCCGTTCTTC.

The V call is TRBV7-2, the J call TRBJ2-7; weak D call: TRBD1 (6 bases). Trimming took 5 bases from V and 1 from J, leaving 12 bases between them. CDR3 size: 14 residues. Per the germline V gene, CDR1 is SGHTA and CDR2 is FQGNSA. CDR3 nucleotides: TGTGCCAGCAGCCACCTGGACAGTTCCTACGAGCAGTACTTC. Encoded protein: CASSHLDSSYEQYF.

J is TRBJ1-2 and V is TRBV2; possibly TRBD1 for D (6 bases). CDR3 length: 14 amino acids. CDR1 is SNHLY, CDR2 FYNNEI, per germline. V shed 3 bases and J shed 4 bases, with 12 bases lying between them. The CDR3 DNA sequence: TGTGCCAGCAGTGAGGCGACAGGACGCTATGGCTACACCTTC. Translated: CASSEATGRYGYTF.

Of note for this clone: An end of the junction differs from the germline gene, which may be a read error. The chain links TRBV29-1 to TRBJ2-2, with TRBD2 as a possible D gene (6 bases). The CDR3 consists of 12 residues. CDR1 and CDR2 (germline): SQVTM, ANQGSEA. The CDR3 DNA reads TGCAGCGTTGAGACAAACCTGGGGGGGCTGTTTTTT. It yields the protein CSVETNLGGLFF.

The CDR3 DNA sequence: TGTGCCAGCAGCTTAATTGGAGGGGGCAGTGGGGCCAACGTCCTGACTTTC. Translated, it gives CASSLIGGGSGANVLTF. This chain connects TRBV7-6 to TRBJ2-6; D is possibly TRBD1 (7 bases). Trimming cost V 2 bases and J 3 bases, with 14 bases left between them. Germline V gene data show CDR1 as SGHVS and CDR2 as FNYEAQ. The CDR3 covers 17 residues.

This rearrangement joins TRBV27 to TRBJ1-6; D call uncertain. Deletions cut 2 bases from V and 9 bases from J, with 11 bases between. Germline lookup yields CDR1 MNHEY and CDR2 SMNVEV (reference sequence). This CDR3 spans 14 amino acids. CDR3 sequence: CASSLDGWGSPLHF. The CDR3 DNA is TGTGCCAGCAGTTTAGATGGGTGGGGTTCACCCCTCCACTTT.

The chain carries TRBV20-1 and TRBJ2-7; 7 bases are shared with TRBD2. Trimming took 3 bases from V and 6 from J; bases not matched to a gene: 2. The CDR3 length is 11 residues. Germline V lookup: CDR1 DFQATT, CDR2 SNEGSKA (reference sequence). DNA for the CDR3: TGCAGTGCTAGCCGCGGGGGCGAGCAGTACTTC. Residues: CSASRGGEQYF.

The chain links TRBV19 to TRBJ2-1, with TRBD2 matching over 11 bases. Germline assignment: CDR1 LNHDA and CDR2 SQIVND (reference sequence). This CDR3 has 17 residues. V was pared by 3 bases and J by 8 bases, with 12 bases of the junction left unmatched. The DNA of the CDR3 is TGTGCCAGTAGTATCTGGCTAGCGGGAGGAGAAAGCGATGAGCAGTTCTTC. The encoded protein is CASSIWLAGGESDEQFF.

The chain links TRBV7-2 to TRBJ1-5; TRBD1 agrees at 10 bases. V trimming: 3 bases; J trimming: 4 bases; junction bases outside the gene matches: 0. Germline V gene sequence: CDR1 SGHTA, CDR2 FQGNSA. The CDR3 covers 14 residues. CDR3 nucleotide sequence: TGTGCCAGCAGCTTGGGACAGGGGAATCAGCCCCAGCATTTT. It codes for CASSLGQGNQPQHF.

This clone occurred once. This sequence joins TRBV5-4 and TRBJ2-7; possibly TRBD2 for D (6 bases). Germline V CDR1 and CDR2: SGHNT, YYREEE (reference sequence). The CDR3 totals 15 residues. V lost 0 bases and J lost 1, with 11 bases in between. In DNA form, the CDR3 reads TGTGCCAGCAGCTTGGAACTAGCAGATTCCTACGAGCAGTACTTC. This encodes CASSLELADSYEQYF.

Remarks on this clone: Germline is not matched at one junction end, which may reflect a read error. This rearrangement joins TRBV5-4 to TRBJ1-1; D may be TRBD1 (6 bases). This CDR3 is built from 11 residues. Germline CDR1 reads SGHNT; CDR2 reads YYREEE (reference sequence). The CDR3 sequence is CASSLEGGLNF. CDR3 nucleotide sequence: TGTGCCAGCAGCTTGGAGGGGGGGTTGAACTTT.

This chain links TRBV6-1 with TRBJ2-4; D is possibly TRBD2 (6 bases). CDR1 MNHNS and CDR2 SASEGT come from the germline V gene. This CDR3 has 14 amino acids. V was shortened by 10 bases and J by 6 bases, with 19 bases between the two germline ends. CDR3 in DNA: TGTGCCACCATTTTGAAAGCGGGCCCAAACATTCAGTACTTC. This translates into CATILKAGPNIQYF.

This clone was seen only once. This sequence joins TRBV28 and TRBJ2-7; possibly TRBD1 or TRBD2 for D (5 bases each). This CDR3 spans 13 amino acids. Trimming shortened V by 8 bases and J by 3 bases, and 14 bases separated the two germline ends. Per germline, CDR1 MDHEN and CDR2 SYDVKM. In nucleotides, the CDR3 is TGTGCCAGCGGGACCCCTCCCAACTACGAGCAGTACTTC. Protein: CASGTPPNYEQYF. Variable domain in full (rest from reference TRBV28 and TRBJ2-7): DVKVTQSSRYLVKRTGEKVFLECVQDMDHENMFWYRQDPGLGLRLIYFSYDVKMKEKGDIPEGYSVSREKKERFSLILESASTNQTSMYLCASGTPPNYEQYFGPGTRLTVT.

The chain employs TRBV6-5 and TRBJ1-5; D remains ambiguous. Trimming stripped 5 bases from V and 3 bases from J, with 8 bases between. Germline lookup yields CDR1 MNHEY and CDR2 SVGAGI. CDR3 length: 13 residues. The CDR3 spells CASSPDYNQPQHF. Here the CDR3 DNA reads TGTGCCAGCAGTCCTGATTACAATCAGCCCCAGCATTTT.